Sequencing of this T cell receptor beta chain was carried out in a study of cytomegalovirus exposure and HLA in healthy donors. Study at large: The study placed 80% to 85% of its approximately 400 genotyped donors in the Caucasian-associated ancestry cluster.

13 Jbeta primers and 60 Vbeta primers were used for the PCR. Using immunoSEQ multiplex PCR, the repertoire was profiled, and TCRdb retains in-frame clones only, with some absent. The sample has under 250,000 clones, roughly 85% seen once. The CDR3 runs to 16 residues. Germline assignment: CDR1 SGHTA and CDR2 FQGNSA. J lost 4 bases, V lost 5 bases, and 6 bases had no gene match. This TCR was sampled from a male donor in good health and CMV-seronegative. The sequencing sample was made of PBMCs. The rearrangement uses TRBV7-2 and TRBJ2-3, with 13 nucleotides matching TRBD2. The CDR3 nucleotides are TGTGCCAGCAGCCGCTGGACTAGCGGGAGTCCAGATACGCAGTATTTT. It specifies CASSRWTSGSPDTQYF.